These T cell receptor beta chains were read from a single sample in a study of OX40 agonist ivuxolimab in advanced cancers. Assay: immunoSEQ multiplex PCR; the TCRdb copy retains only in-frame clones and omits some. The table shows roughly 59,000 clones, with 85% to 95% occurring only once. The sequencing here drew on CD4+ or CD8+ T cells sorted from blood, taken in a trial of the OX40 agonist ivuxolimab. The source of these receptors is an adult with an advanced solid tumor such as melanoma, head and neck, liver or kidney cancer. The CDR3 runs from the conserved cysteine through the conserved F or W. The order of the fields is D gene, clone size, V gene, J gene, CDR3 protein, CDR3 DNA. D genes are given only for firm matches. The size of a clone is reported for some rows only, either as once, few or many, or as a class for expanded clones.

TRBD1,-,TRBV5-5,TRBJ2-7,CASSVGTGVLEQYF,TGTGCCAGCAGCGTCGGGACAGGGGTCCTCGAGCAGTACTTC
-,-,TRBV2,TRBJ2-7,CASRDRITYEQYF,TGTGCCAGCAGGGACAGAATTACCTACGAGCAGTACTTC
-,-,TRBV4-1,TRBJ1-5,CASSQERHSNQPQHF,TGCGCCAGCAGCCAAGAGAGACATAGCAATCAGCCCCAGCATTTT
-,-,TRBV18,TRBJ2-7,CASSQQGLEGEQYF,TGTGCCAGCTCCCAACAGGGATTAGAAGGCGAGCAGTACTTC
TRBD2,-,TRBV7-3,TRBJ2-7,CASSLLAGASYEQYF,TGTGCCAGCAGCCTACTAGCGGGAGCATCCTACGAGCAGTACTTC
TRBD1,-,TRBV7-3,TRBJ2-7,CASSSGTGGDEQYF,TGTGCCAGCAGCTCCGGGACAGGCGGAGACGAGCAGTACTTC
-,-,TRBV5-5,TRBJ2-7,CASSLLHEQYF,TGTGCCAGCAGCTTACTCCACGAGCAGTACTTC
TRBD1,once,TRBV2,TRBJ2-5,CASSASRGRETQYF,TGTGCCAGCAGTGCGTCCAGGGGGCGGGAGACCCAGTACTTC
-,-,TRBV14,TRBJ2-1,CASSQVPVEEQFF,TGTGCCAGCAGCCAAGTTCCAGTGGAAGAGCAGTTCTTC
-,-,TRBV4-1,TRBJ2-2,CASSQMTNTGELFF,TGCGCCAGCAGCCAAATGACCAACACCGGGGAGCTGTTTTTT
-,-,TRBV9,TRBJ2-1,CASSVDRIDNEQFF,TGTGCCAGCAGCGTAGACAGGATAGACAATGAGCAGTTCTTC
-,-,TRBV6-6,TRBJ2-5,CASRTSRETQYF,TGTGCCAGCAGAACCAGCCGCGAGACCCAGTACTTC
-,-,TRBV4-1,TRBJ1-3,CASSQGNGNTIYF,TGCGCCAGCAGCCAAGGTAACGGAAACACCATATATTTT
-,-,TRBV4-1,TRBJ2-7,CASSQEGFSYEQYF,TGCGCCAGCAGCCAAGAGGGCTTCAGCTACGAGCAGTACTTC
TRBD1,-,TRBV4-1,TRBJ1-5,CASSQDRWDRGGNQPQHF,TGCGCCAGCAGCCAAGATCGGTGGGACAGGGGAGGCAATCAGCCCCAGCATTTT
TRBD2,-,TRBV15,TRBJ2-3,CATSRLAGEDTQYF,TGTGCCACCAGTAGACTAGCGGGAGAGGATACGCAGTATTTT
TRBD1,-,TRBV6-6,TRBJ2-4,CASSPGTDKNIQYF,TGTGCCAGCAGTCCCGGGACAGACAAAAACATTCAGTACTTC
-,-,TRBV18,TRBJ1-4,CASSPRGAEKLFF,TGTGCCAGCTCACCGAGGGGGGCCGAAAAACTGTTTTTT
-,-,TRBV29-1,TRBJ1-2,CSVDPRTLANYGYTF,TGCAGCGTTGACCCTCGGACATTAGCTAACTATGGCTACACCTTC
-,-,TRBV9,TRBJ2-3,CASSVELAGATDTQYF,TGTGCCAGCAGCGTAGAGTTGGCAGGGGCGACAGATACGCAGTATTTT
TRBD1,-,TRBV9,TRBJ2-5,CASSADRAETQYF,TGTGCCAGCAGCGCCGACAGGGCAGAGACCCAGTACTTC
-,-,TRBV30,TRBJ1-5,CAWSVPWQGPNQPQHF,TGTGCCTGGAGTGTACCGTGGCAGGGCCCCAATCAGCCCCAGCATTTT
TRBD1,few,TRBV27,TRBJ1-2,CASSLTGTGSGYTF,TGTGCCAGCAGTCTCACCGGGACAGGGTCGGGCTACACCTTC
TRBD2,-,TRBV10-3,TRBJ2-1,CAISGLAISYNEQFF,TGTGCCATCAGTGGACTAGCCATCTCCTACAATGAGCAGTTCTTC
TRBD2,-,TRBV6-6,TRBJ2-7,CASSYSSGGSSYEQYF,TGTGCCAGCAGTTACTCGAGCGGGGGGAGCTCCTACGAGCAGTACTTC
-,once,TRBV6-5,TRBJ1-6,CASSFSEGNSPLHF,TGTGCCAGCAGTTTTTCCGAGGGGAATTCACCCCTCCACTTT
TRBD2,once,TRBV12-5,TRBJ2-3,CASGGSAGGLEDTQYF,TGTGCTAGTGGAGGTTCAGCGGGGGGGCTGGAAGATACGCAGTATTTT
-,-,TRBV5-6,TRBJ1-2,CASSFGRGILGYTF,TGTGCCAGCAGCTTTGGCAGGGGAATTCTTGGCTACACCTTC
-,-,TRBV5-6,TRBJ2-7,CASSLGTGMYEQYF,TGTGCCAGCAGCTTAGGTACAGGGATGTACGAGCAGTACTTC
TRBD2,-,TRBV2,TRBJ2-7,CASSGVQARLAGAFPYEQYF,TGTGCCAGCAGTGGGGTACAGGCGCGGCTAGCGGGGGCGTTTCCCTACGAGCAGTACTTC
TRBD1,-,TRBV27,TRBJ2-7,CASSLSGQGAYEQYF,TGTGCCAGCAGTTTATCGGGACAGGGGGCCTACGAGCAGTACTTC
-,once,TRBV6-4,TRBJ2-4,CASSTRLVPSIQYF,TGTGCCAGCAGTACCAGACTAGTCCCTTCCATTCAGTACTTC
-,-,TRBV7-9,TRBJ2-3,CASSFLLTDTQYF,TGTGCCAGCAGCTTCTTGCTCACAGATACGCAGTATTTT
-,-,TRBV21-1,TRBJ1-5,CASSENRDRGLGNQPQHF,TGTGCCAGCAGCGAGAACCGGGACAGGGGGCTTGGCAATCAGCCCCAGCATTTT
TRBD2,-,TRBV5-1,TRBJ2-7,CASSLSRSGGPAHEQYF,TGCGCCAGCAGCTTGTCCCGTAGCGGGGGGCCCGCCCACGAGCAGTACTTC
TRBD1,few,TRBV6-6,TRBJ1-4,CASSNTGVGEKLFF,TGTGCCAGCAGCAATACAGGGGTTGGGGAAAAACTGTTTTTT
TRBD2,-,TRBV7-6,TRBJ2-2,CASSLSPASGSETGELFF,TGTGCCAGCAGCTTATCTCCGGCTAGCGGGAGTGAAACCGGGGAGCTGTTTTTT
TRBD2,once,TRBV4-1,TRBJ2-1,CASSQGVWLTGTSGSNEQFF,TGCGCCAGCAGCCAGGGGGTTTGGTTAACCGGGACTAGCGGGAGTAATGAGCAGTTCTTC
TRBD2,-,TRBV5-5,TRBJ2-7,CASSPGWGGYEQYF,TGTGCCAGCAGCCCAGGTTGGGGGGGATACGAGCAGTACTTC
-,-,TRBV7-9,TRBJ1-2,CASSLGDYTF,TGTGCCAGCAGCTTAGGGGACTACACCTTC
-,-,TRBV27,TRBJ2-1,CASLASGYSYNEQFF,TGTGCCAGCCTCGCTTCCGGGTACTCCTACAATGAGCAGTTCTTC
-,-,TRBV27,TRBJ1-1,CASSGTGSTEAFF,TGTGCCAGCAGTGGTACAGGGAGCACTGAAGCTTTCTTT
-,-,TRBV23-1,TRBJ1-4,CASSQCPRFGRVREKLFF,TGCGCCAGCAGTCAATGTCCCCGGTTCGGGAGGGTTCGTGAAAAACTGTTTTTT
-,-,TRBV11-2,TRBJ2-3,CASSLGTDTQYF,TGTGCCAGCAGCTTGGGCACAGATACGCAGTATTTT
TRBD2,-,TRBV4-1,TRBJ2-4,CASSQEAGVGKNIQYF,TGCGCCAGCAGCCAAGAAGCGGGAGTCGGCAAAAACATTCAGTACTTC
-,-,TRBV6-6,TRBJ2-2,CASSPPGAGRTGELFF,TGTGCCAGCAGTCCCCCCGGGGCAGGGCGGACCGGGGAGCTGTTTTTT
-,-,TRBV12-5,TRBJ2-3,CASGARQGWNTQYF,TGTGCTAGTGGTGCCCGCCAGGGATGGAATACGCAGTATTTT
-,-,TRBV4-2,TRBJ1-5,CASSQGGHQPQHF,TGTGCCAGCAGCCAAGGAGGCCATCAGCCCCAGCATTTT
TRBD2,-,TRBV6-1,TRBJ2-5,CASSELAGGPETQYF,TGTGCCAGCAGTGAGCTAGCGGGGGGGCCAGAGACCCAGTACTTC
TRBD2,-,TRBV7-9,TRBJ2-5,CASSLAGQREGPWTQYF,TGTGCCAGCAGCTTAGCCGGCCAGCGGGAGGGTCCGTGGACCCAGTACTTC